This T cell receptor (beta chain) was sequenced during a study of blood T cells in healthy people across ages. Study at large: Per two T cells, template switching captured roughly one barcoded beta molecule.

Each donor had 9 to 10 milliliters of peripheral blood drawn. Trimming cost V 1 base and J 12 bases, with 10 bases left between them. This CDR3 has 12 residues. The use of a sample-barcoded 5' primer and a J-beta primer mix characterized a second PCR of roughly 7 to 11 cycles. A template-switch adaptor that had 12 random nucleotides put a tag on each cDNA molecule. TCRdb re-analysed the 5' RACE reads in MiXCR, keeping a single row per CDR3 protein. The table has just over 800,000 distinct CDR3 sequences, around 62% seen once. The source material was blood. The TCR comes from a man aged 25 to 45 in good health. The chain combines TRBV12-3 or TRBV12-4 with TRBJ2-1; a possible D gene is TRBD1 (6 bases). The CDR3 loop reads CASSLGGLRQFF. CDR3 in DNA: TGTGCCAGCAGTTTAGGGGGGCTGAGGCAGTTCTTC.